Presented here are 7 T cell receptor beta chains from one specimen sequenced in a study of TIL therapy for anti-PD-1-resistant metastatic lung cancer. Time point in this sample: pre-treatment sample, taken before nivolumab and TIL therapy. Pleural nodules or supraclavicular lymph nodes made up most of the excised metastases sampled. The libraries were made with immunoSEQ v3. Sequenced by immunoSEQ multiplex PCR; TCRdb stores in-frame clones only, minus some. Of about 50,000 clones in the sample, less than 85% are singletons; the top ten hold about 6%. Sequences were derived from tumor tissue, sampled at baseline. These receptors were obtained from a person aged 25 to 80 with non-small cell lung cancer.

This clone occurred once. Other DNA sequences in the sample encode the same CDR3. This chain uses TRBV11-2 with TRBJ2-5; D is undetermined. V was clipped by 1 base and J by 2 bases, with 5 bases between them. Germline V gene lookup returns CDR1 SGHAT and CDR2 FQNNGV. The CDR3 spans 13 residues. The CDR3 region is CASSLGPQETQYF. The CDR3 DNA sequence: TGTGCCAGCAGCTTAGGTCCACAAGAGACCCAGTACTTC.

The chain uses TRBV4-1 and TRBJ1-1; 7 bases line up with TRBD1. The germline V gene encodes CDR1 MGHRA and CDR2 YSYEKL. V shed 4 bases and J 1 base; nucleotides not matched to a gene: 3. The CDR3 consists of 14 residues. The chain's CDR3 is CASSPDRTNTEAFF. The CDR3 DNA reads TGCGCCAGCAGCCCGGACAGGACGAACACTGAAGCTTTCTTT.

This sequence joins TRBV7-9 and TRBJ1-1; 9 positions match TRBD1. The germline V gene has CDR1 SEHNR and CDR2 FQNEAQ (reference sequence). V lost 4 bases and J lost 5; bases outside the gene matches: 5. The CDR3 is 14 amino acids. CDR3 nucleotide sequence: TGTGCCAGCAGCTACGGGACAGGGTGGACTGAAGCTTTCTTT. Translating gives CASSYGTGWTEAFF.

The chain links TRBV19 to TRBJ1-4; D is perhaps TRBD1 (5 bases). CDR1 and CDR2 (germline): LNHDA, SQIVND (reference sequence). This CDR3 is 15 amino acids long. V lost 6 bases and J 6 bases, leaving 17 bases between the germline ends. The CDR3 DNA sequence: TGTGCCAGTAGACCGGGGGGGACGTCAGATGAAAAACTGTTTTTT. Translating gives CASRPGGTSDEKLFF.

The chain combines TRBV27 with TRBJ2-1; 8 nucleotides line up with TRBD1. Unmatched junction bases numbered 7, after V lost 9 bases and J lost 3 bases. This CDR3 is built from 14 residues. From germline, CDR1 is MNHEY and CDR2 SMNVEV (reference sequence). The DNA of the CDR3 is TGTGCCAGTCGGGGCAGGGGGCGCTACAATGAGCAGTTCTTC. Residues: CASRGRGRYNEQFF.

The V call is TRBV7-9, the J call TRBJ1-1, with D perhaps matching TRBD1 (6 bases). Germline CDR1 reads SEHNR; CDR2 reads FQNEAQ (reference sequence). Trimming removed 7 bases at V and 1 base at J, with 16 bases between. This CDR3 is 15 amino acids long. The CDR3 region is CASTFLGQKNTEAFF. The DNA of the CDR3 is TGTGCCAGCACCTTTCTGGGACAAAAGAACACTGAAGCTTTCTTT.

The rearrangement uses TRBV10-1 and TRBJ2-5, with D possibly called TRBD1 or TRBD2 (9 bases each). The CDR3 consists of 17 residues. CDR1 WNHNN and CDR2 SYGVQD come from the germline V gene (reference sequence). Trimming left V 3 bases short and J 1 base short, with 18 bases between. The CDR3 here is CASSDSLAGQGQETQYF. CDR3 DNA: TGCGCCAGCAGTGATTCCCTAGCGGGACAGGGCCAAGAGACCCAGTACTTC.